What follows is one T cell receptor beta chain and its context. Its matching antigen is unknown. The sample originates from a study of cytomegalovirus exposure and HLA in healthy donors. Study-wide results and limits: Later analysis identified a missense DCLRE1C variant that was linked to TCR beta V- and J-gene trimming. Within a later analysis, the majority of CMV-associated TCR beta chains appeared HLA-restricted. Across donors, presence/absence analyses took sequencing depth to be roughly uniform. Analyzed later, association rates of TCRs varied across HLA loci, with DRB1 most and HLA-C fewest.

The trim removed 8 bases at V and 4 bases at J, leaving 7 bases unmatched. The CDR3 is 12 residues long. The germline V gene encodes CDR1 GTSNPN and CDR2 SVGIG (reference sequence). PCR was performed using 60 Vbeta and 13 Jbeta primers. TCRdb's table, derived via immunoSEQ multiplex PCR, lists solely in-frame clones and lacks some. This table holds 70,000 or so clones. The V call is TRBV30, the J call TRBJ1-2; TRBD1 matches at 7 bases. The sample was PBMCs. The source is a man aged 40-49 years in good health and CMV-seronegative. CDR3 sequence: CARDGTAYGYTF. CDR3 coding DNA: TGTGCCCGAGACGGGACAGCCTATGGCTACACCTTC.